These 16 T cell receptor beta chains share one sample of origin, sequenced in a study of a mutant IDH1 vaccine in newly diagnosed glioma (TCRdb year 2021). To prepare the library, the immunoSEQ multiplex PCR assay was applied. The clones in this table, taken by TCRdb from immuneACCESS, are in-frame only. Not every clone is retained; where verified, under half of the shortfall comes from an unresolved V gene, and the cause of the rest is unknown. The sample profile shows 38,000 or so clones; roughly 80% of them were found once. 4.5% to 5.5% of the sample goes to the ten largest clones. These receptors are not linked to any known antigen. Taken with the paper, the label for time point translates to: week 23, last vaccination. A 20-mer mutant IDH1 peptide at 300 micrograms in Montanide made up each vaccine dose, which was injected subcutaneously together with topical imiquimod. The material was PBMCs, obtained from a glioma patient whose treatment included an IDH1 peptide vaccine. The receptors here all came from a man between 40 and 49 years old with glioma.

The J gene is TRBJ2-5, the V gene TRBV12-5; D gene unclear. The CDR3 length is 14 residues. Deletions cut 3 bases from V and 2 bases from J, with 10 bases between. Germline CDR1 LGHNT, CDR2 FRNRAP. CDR3 sequence (DNA): TGTGCTAGTGGTTTTCCAGCAGAACAAGAGACCCAGTACTTC. This translates into CASGFPAEQETQYF.

The CDR3 DNA is TGTGCCAGCAGCGTAGGGGACAGGTCAGCGAACATTCAGTACTTC. Translating it yields CASSVGDRSANIQYF. This rearrangement joins TRBV9 to TRBJ2-4; 8 bases agree with TRBD1. CDR1 and CDR2 (germline): SGDLS, YYNGEE. V lost 0 bases and J lost 7; bases outside the gene matches: 6. The CDR3 spans 15 residues.

This chain connects TRBV6-6 to TRBJ2-7; TRBD1 aligns across 12 bases. Germline CDR1 MNHNY, CDR2 SVGAGI (reference sequence). The CDR3 has 15 residues. Germline trimming cut 3 bases from V and 7 bases from J; bases unmatched to any gene: 7. In nucleotides, the CDR3 is TGTGCCAGCAGTTATACGGGACAGGGGGCAGGAGAGCAGTACTTC. As protein: CASSYTGQGAGEQYF.

The chain carries TRBV5-1 and TRBJ2-1; D is undetermined. Deletions cut 0 bases from V and 7 bases from J, with 11 bases between. This CDR3 is built from 14 residues. CDR1 and CDR2 from the germline V gene are SGHRS and YFSETQ. The CDR3 protein is CASSLGVARNEQFF. The DNA for the CDR3 is TGCGCCAGCAGCTTGGGTGTCGCGAGAAATGAGCAGTTCTTC. Full variable domain (missing parts from reference TRBV5-1 and TRBJ2-1): KAGVTQTPRYLIKTRGQQVTLSCSPISGHRSVSWYQQTPGQGLQFLFEYFSETQRNKGNFPGRFSGRQFSNSRSEMNVSTLELGDSALYLCASSLGVARNEQFFGPGTRLTVL.

This chain connects TRBV7-2 to TRBJ2-7; TRBD2 matches at 11 bases. The V gene end was trimmed by 2 bases and the J gene end by 6 bases; junction bases not matched to a gene: 6. There are 15 residues in the CDR3. Per the germline V gene, CDR1 is SGHTA and CDR2 is FQGNSA. The CDR3 DNA reads as TGTGCCAGCAGCTTAAATTCCCTAGCGGGAGGCGAGCAGTACTTC. Translating it yields CASSLNSLAGGEQYF.

The chain combines TRBV5-5 with TRBJ2-1; the match to TRBD2 covers 11 bases. The CDR3 loop spans 15 amino acids. Per the germline V gene, CDR1 is SGHKS and CDR2 is YYEKEE (reference sequence). Trimming removed 4 bases from V and 3 bases from J; junction bases left unmatched: 3. This CDR3 reads CASSPGTSGYNEQFF. Here the CDR3 DNA reads TGTGCCAGCAGCCCCGGGACTAGCGGCTACAATGAGCAGTTCTTC.

The rearrangement links TRBV10-3 to TRBJ2-3, with 8 bases fitting TRBD2. Germline V CDR1 and CDR2: ENHRY, SYGVKD. The V segment lost 4 bases and the J segment 2 bases; nucleotides outside the gene matches: 5. The CDR3 has 15 amino acids. Written as DNA, the CDR3 is TGTGCCATCAGTGCGGGACTAGGTTCCACAGATACGCAGTATTTT. Protein sequence: CAISAGLGSTDTQYF.

Here the CDR3 reads CASRGGRSSYNEQFF. In DNA form, the CDR3 reads TGTGCCAGTAGAGGCGGAAGGAGCTCCTACAATGAGCAGTTCTTC. The chain has TRBV19 and TRBJ2-1; D gene uncertain. The CDR3 is made up of 15 amino acids. Germline V gene sequence: CDR1 LNHDA, CDR2 SQIVND (reference sequence). V lost 6 bases, J lost 0 bases, and 12 bases lay in between.

The rearrangement joins TRBV7-9 to TRBJ2-1, with D hard to call. CDR3 length equals 12 residues. Trimming stripped 3 bases from V and 7 bases from J, with 7 bases between. The germline V gene has CDR1 SEHNR and CDR2 FQNEAQ (reference sequence). CDR3 DNA sequence: TGTGCCAGCAGCTTCGAGCGAAATGAGCAGTTCTTC. Translating it yields CASSFERNEQFF.

The gene calls are TRBV5-1 and TRBJ1-2; unclear D gene. This CDR3 comprises 14 residues. Germline V gene sequence: CDR1 SGHRS, CDR2 YFSETQ. V lost 4 bases to trimming and J lost 8 bases, with 18 bases between them. The DNA for the CDR3 is TGCGCCAGCAGCGTTATCAGTAATCACAGAGGCTACACCTTC. Protein product: CASSVISNHRGYTF.

The chain recombines TRBV6-6 with TRBJ2-7; D gene uncertain. The CDR3 is 14 residues long. Trimming left V 2 bases short and J 6 bases short, with 14 bases between. Germline CDR1 MNHNY, CDR2 SVGAGI (reference sequence). The CDR3 bases are TGTGCCAGCAGTTACGTCGCAGCCCGCTTCGAGCAGTACTTC. Protein sequence: CASSYVAARFEQYF.

V usage is TRBV4-3 and J usage is TRBJ2-5; 8 bases align to TRBD2. The J call may be faulty, since TRBJ2-7 better matches the DNA end. The CDR3 extends over 15 amino acids. CDR1 and CDR2 (germline): LGHNA, YSLEER. This CDR3 reads CASSQLAGTSYEQYF. CDR3 in DNA: TGCGCCAGCAGCCAGCTAGCGGGTACTTCCTACGAGCAGTACTTC.

This chain joins TRBV5-6 and TRBJ1-1; D not resolved. The V gene's germline CDR1 is SGHDT and CDR2 YYEEEE. V shed 4 bases and J shed 3 bases, with 13 bases lying between them. There are 14 residues in the CDR3. The CDR3 bases are TGTGCCAGCAGCCGGCCAGAGGTGGACACTGAAGCTTTCTTT. Protein sequence: CASSRPEVDTEAFF.

V is TRBV9 and J is TRBJ2-1; 9 nucleotides line up with TRBD2. This CDR3 has 15 amino acids. V gave up 0 bases and J gave up 13 bases; unmatched junction bases: 11. Germline CDR1 reads SGDLS; CDR2 reads YYNGEE. The CDR3 loop is CASSVAGGLGTSQFF. The CDR3 nucleotides are TGTGCCAGCAGCGTAGCGGGCGGTTTAGGGACTAGCCAGTTCTTC.

V and J are TRBV5-5 and TRBJ2-5; 14 positions match TRBD2. The junction had 3 bases not matched to a gene; V was cut back by 10 bases and J by 4 bases. The length of the CDR3 is 13 residues. The germline gives CDR1 SGHKS, CDR2 YYEKEE (reference sequence). CDR3 amino acids: CACGLAGGETQYF. CDR3 DNA: TGTGCCTGTGGACTAGCGGGAGGAGAGACCCAGTACTTC.

CDR3 sequence (DNA): TGTGCCAGTAGTAGCCTAGCGGGGCCCTCCTACAATGAGCAGTTCTTC. Amino acids: CASSSLAGPSYNEQFF. The J gene is TRBJ2-1, the V gene TRBV19, with TRBD2 matching over 9 bases. This CDR3 is 16 amino acids long. J was trimmed by 0 bases and V by 4 bases; bases with no gene match: 4. The germline V gene encodes CDR1 LNHDA and CDR2 SQIVND (reference sequence).